Sequencing of this TCR beta chain was carried out in a study of Ad26.COV2.S vaccination and SARS-CoV-2 variants. Whole-study context: Ad26.COV2.S was injected intramuscularly once or twice, 56 days apart.

The method was immunoSEQ multiplex PCR; TCRdb's version includes in-frame clones alone and lacks a portion of them. The sample holds 350,000 to 600,000 clones, 80% to 90% seen once. Trimming removed 4 bases from V and 0 bases from J, with 7 bases in between. Germline CDR1 and CDR2: KGHSY and FQNENV. CDR3 length: 14 residues. This sample's treatment: some 19 received Ad26.COV2.S at low or high dose, single or two shots; about 5 received placebo; per-sample allocation not given. The samples date from day 63 after the first vaccine or placebo injection. The chain is built from TRBV16 and TRBJ1-5; D gene uncertain. The sequence derives from a person aged 18-60 years who received the Ad26.COV2.S COVID-19 vaccine or a placebo. The source was peripheral blood, collected in a trial of Ad26.COV2.S vaccine versus placebo. CDR3 sequence reads: CASSLVYSNQPQHF. CDR3 sequence (DNA): TGTGCCAGCAGCCTGGTGTATAGCAATCAGCCCCAGCATTTT. Complete variable domain (other parts from reference TRBV16 and TRBJ1-5): GEEVAQTPKHLVRGEGQKAKLYCAPIKGHSYVFWYQQVLKNEFKFLISFQNENVFDETGMPKERFSAKCLPNSPCSLEIQATKLEDSAVYFCASSLVYSNQPQHFGDGTRLSIL.